The next 4 T cell receptor beta chains were all read from a single sample in a study of cytomegalovirus exposure and HLA in healthy donors. The PCR employed 60 Vbeta primers together with 13 Jbeta primers. Profiled with immunoSEQ multiplex PCR; TCRdb holds only in-frame clones, not every one. The sample carries about 73,000 clones, roughly 82% recorded once. The sequenced material came from PBMCs. The receptors come from a man in his 70s in good health and CMV-seronegative.

V usage is TRBV7-8 and J usage is TRBJ2-1; unclear D gene. The CDR3 is 14 amino acids. Trimming shortened V by 2 bases and J by 4 bases, and 9 bases separated the two germline ends. Per the germline V gene, CDR1 is SGHVS and CDR2 is FQNEAQ. The CDR3 DNA is TGTGCCAGCAGCTTAAGTGGGCCATACAATGAGCAGTTCTTC. As protein: CASSLSGPYNEQFF.

This clone is a singleton in its sample. This sample includes further DNA sequences coding for the same CDR3. The genes are TRBV5-5 and TRBJ2-5; 8 bases agree with TRBD2. Looked up from germline, CDR1 is SGHKS and CDR2 is YYEKEE (reference sequence). Germline trimming cut 6 bases from V and 4 bases from J; bases unmatched to any gene: 11. This CDR3 comprises 15 residues. CDR3 nucleotide sequence: TGTGCCAGCAACACTCACCCCCTAGCGGGAGAGACCCAGTACTTC. This sequence encodes CASNTHPLAGETQYF.

V and J are TRBV9 and TRBJ1-4; TRBD1 matches 10 bases. The CDR3 covers 16 residues. CDR1 is SGDLS and CDR2 is YYNGEE in the germline V gene. V shed 0 bases, J shed 4 bases, and the junction held 3 bases outside the gene matches. The CDR3 is CASSVGDRGSNEKLFF. The CDR3 nucleotides read TGTGCCAGCAGCGTAGGGGACAGGGGAAGTAATGAAAAACTGTTTTTT.

A single count supports this clone. CDR3 DNA sequence: TGTGCCAGCAGCATGACTTGGGGAAACACCATATATTTT. Translated: CASSMTWGNTIYF. V gene TRBV6-6 combines with J gene TRBJ1-3; D not resolved. The V end was cut by 6 bases, the J end by 4 bases, with 10 bases between. Germline V lookup: CDR1 MNHNY, CDR2 SVGAGI (reference sequence). This CDR3 has 13 residues.